Listed below are T cell receptor beta chains from one sample, sequenced in a study of shared clonotypes between healthy human individuals. Here immunoSEQ multiplex PCR was the method, and the copy in TCRdb shows in-frame clones only, minus some. The table has roughly 1,100,000 clones, under 80% seen once; the top ten hold 1.4%. The sequenced sample was memory CD4+ T cells sorted from blood. The receptor set was obtained from a man aged 18 to 35 in good health. Both conserved end residues are part of each CDR3. The D gene is left open where the match is weak. Clone size is shown for a subset of rows, as once, few, many or a class of expanded clone.

>-|TRBV6-1|TRBJ1-1|-
CASSETGTRPEAFF
TGTGCCAGCAGTGAAACGGGGACGCGGCCCGAAGCTTTCTTT
>-|TRBV6-1|TRBJ1-5|once
CASSPNLSTQHF
TGTGCCAGCAGCCCTAACCTCAGTACCCAGCATTTT
>TRBD1|TRBV5-4|TRBJ1-6|-
CASSDLGTARGNSPLHF
TGTGCCAGCAGCGACCTCGGGACAGCTAGAGGGAATTCACCCCTCCACTTT
>-|TRBV28|TRBJ1-2|-
CAVSNYGYTF
TGTGCCGTATCAAACTATGGCTACACCTTC
>TRBD1|TRBV7-9|TRBJ1-1|-
CASSMGQGETEAFF
TGTGCCAGCAGCATGGGACAGGGGGAGACTGAAGCTTTCTTT
>-|TRBV19|TRBJ1-5|-
CASSIGYQPQHF
TGTGCCAGTAGTATCGGGTATCAGCCCCAGCATTTT
>-|TRBV27|TRBJ2-3|-
CASSGPRDTQYF
TGTGCCAGCAGTGGACCTAGGGATACGCAGTATTTT
>TRBD1|TRBV7-3|TRBJ2-5|-
CASSPFPGQGGSETQYF
TGTGCCAGCAGCCCATTCCCGGGACAGGGGGGTTCGGAGACCCAGTACTTC
>TRBD1|TRBV6-1|TRBJ1-2|-
CASTLGQGSYTF
TGTGCCAGCACCCTTGGACAGGGGAGCTACACCTTC
>-|TRBV30|TRBJ1-1|-
CAWSRNTEAFF
TGTGCCTGGAGCCGGAACACTGAAGCTTTCTTT
>-|TRBV19|TRBJ2-7|-
CASSIRAQGSRPYEQYF
TGTGCCAGTAGTATCAGGGCGCAGGGCTCCAGACCCTACGAGCAGTACTTC